The sequence of this T cell receptor (beta chain) was determined in a study of T cell responses to AZD1222 COVID-19 vaccine. Whole-study findings and limits: Distributed over spike, vaccine-associated CD4 TCRs predominated at 160-218 and 743-854. Females outnumbered males among donors, who were mostly white British; clonal diversity was possibly underestimated. Targeting of unmutated variant regions was reportedly seen in nearly half of spike-specific TCRs.

The J segment lost 2 bases and the V segment lost 6 bases, leaving 7 bases of the junction unmatched. In germline, CDR1 is SNHLY, CDR2 FYNNEI. The CDR3 consists of 14 residues. Concerning this clone itself: Its antigen is as yet unknown.

Clones were read by immunoSEQ multiplex PCR, and TCRdb kept only the in-frame ones, dropping some. Of under 200,000 clones listed, around nine tenths are singletons. This chain uses TRBV2 with TRBJ2-7; 7 nucleotides agree with TRBD2. This clonotype was sampled from an adult who received the AZD1222 COVID-19 vaccine. The sample in question was peripheral blood, obtained 28 days after the second AZD1222 dose. CDR3 DNA: TGTGCCAGCAGCCCCCGGGGGACTACCTACGAGCAGTACTTC. Protein sequence: CASSPRGTTYEQYF.